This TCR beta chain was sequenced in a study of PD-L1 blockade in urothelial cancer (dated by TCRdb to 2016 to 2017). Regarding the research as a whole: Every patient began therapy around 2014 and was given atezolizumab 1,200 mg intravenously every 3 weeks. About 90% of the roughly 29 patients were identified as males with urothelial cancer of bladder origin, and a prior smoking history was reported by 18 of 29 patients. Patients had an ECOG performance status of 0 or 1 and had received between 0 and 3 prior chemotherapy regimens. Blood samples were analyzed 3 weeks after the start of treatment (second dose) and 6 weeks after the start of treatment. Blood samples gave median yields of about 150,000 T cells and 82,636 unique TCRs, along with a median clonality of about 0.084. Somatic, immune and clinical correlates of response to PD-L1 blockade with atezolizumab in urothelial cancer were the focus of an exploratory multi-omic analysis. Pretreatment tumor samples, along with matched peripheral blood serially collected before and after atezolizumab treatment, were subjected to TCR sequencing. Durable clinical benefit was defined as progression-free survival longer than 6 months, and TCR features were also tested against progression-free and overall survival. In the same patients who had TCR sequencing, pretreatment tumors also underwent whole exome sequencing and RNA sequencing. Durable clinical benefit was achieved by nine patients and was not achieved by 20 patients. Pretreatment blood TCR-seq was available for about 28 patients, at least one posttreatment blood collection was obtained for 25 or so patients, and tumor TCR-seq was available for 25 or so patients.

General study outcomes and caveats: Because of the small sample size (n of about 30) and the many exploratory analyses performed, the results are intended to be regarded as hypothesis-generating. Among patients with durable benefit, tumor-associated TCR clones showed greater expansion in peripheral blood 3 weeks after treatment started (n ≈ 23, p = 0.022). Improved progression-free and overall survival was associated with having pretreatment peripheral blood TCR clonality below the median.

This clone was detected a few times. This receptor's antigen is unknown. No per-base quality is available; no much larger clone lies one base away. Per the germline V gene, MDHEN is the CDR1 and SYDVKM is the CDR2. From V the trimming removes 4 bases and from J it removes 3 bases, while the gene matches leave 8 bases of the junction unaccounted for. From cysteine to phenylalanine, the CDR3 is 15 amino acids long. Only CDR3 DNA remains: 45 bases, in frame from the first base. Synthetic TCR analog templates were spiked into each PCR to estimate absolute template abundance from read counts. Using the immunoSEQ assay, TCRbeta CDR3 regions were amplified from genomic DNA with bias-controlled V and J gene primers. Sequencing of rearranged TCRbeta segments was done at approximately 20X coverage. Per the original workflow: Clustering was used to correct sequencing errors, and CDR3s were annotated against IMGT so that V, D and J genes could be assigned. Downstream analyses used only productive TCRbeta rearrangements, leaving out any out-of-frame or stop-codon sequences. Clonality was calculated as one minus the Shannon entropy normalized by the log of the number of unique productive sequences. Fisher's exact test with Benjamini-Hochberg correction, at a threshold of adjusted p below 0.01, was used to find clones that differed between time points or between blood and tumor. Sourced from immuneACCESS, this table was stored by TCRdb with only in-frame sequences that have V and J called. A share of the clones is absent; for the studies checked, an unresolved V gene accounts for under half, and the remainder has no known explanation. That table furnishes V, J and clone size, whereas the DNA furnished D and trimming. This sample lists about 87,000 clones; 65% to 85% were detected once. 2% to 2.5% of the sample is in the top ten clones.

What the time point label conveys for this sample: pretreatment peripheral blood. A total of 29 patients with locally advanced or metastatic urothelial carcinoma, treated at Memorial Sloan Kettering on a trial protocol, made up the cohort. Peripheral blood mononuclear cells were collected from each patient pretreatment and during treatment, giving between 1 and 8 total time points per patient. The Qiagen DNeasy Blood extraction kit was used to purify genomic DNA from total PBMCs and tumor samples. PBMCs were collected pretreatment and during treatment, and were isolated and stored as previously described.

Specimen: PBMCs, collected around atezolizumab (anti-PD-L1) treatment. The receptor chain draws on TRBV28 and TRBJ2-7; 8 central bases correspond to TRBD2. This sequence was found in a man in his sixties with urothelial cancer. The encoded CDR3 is CASSYVGGGDYEQYF. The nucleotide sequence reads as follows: TGTGCCAGCAGTTACGTCGGGGGGGGAGACTACGAGCAGTACTTC. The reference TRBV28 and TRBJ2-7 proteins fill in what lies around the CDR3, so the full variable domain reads DVKVTQSSRYLVKRTGEKVFLECVQDMDHENMFWYRQDPGLGLRLIYFSYDVKMKEKGDIPEGYSVSREKKERFSLILESASTNQTSMYLCASSYVGGGDYEQYFGPGTRLTVT.